Listed below are T cell receptor beta chains from one sample, sequenced in a study of cytomegalovirus exposure and HLA in healthy donors. Profiling relied on immunoSEQ multiplex PCR, and the TCRdb table lists in-frame clones only, not all of them. The sample holds 250,000 or so clones, about 86% seen once. Sequencing was performed on PBMCs. These receptors all come from a man younger than 30 in good health and CMV-seronegative. Both conserved end residues are trimmed from each CDR3. The order of the fields is V gene, J gene, D gene, CDR3 protein. The D gene is left open where the match is weak.

>TRBV27|TRBJ1-1|-
ATHGGTEAF
>TRBV4-3|TRBJ2-7|-
ASSQDTIYEQY
>TRBV9|TRBJ2-2|-
ASSRVAGELF
>TRBV5-8|TRBJ1-4|-
ASSLGIQGKNEKLF
>TRBV4-3|TRBJ2-1|-
ASSQQVIVSGDSYNEQF
>TRBV5-8|TRBJ1-5|-
ASSLSGEGPQH
>TRBV28|TRBJ2-4|TRBD2
ASSVLAGAGAKNIQY
>TRBV6-1|TRBJ2-7|TRBD1
ASSEPPGTGGYEQY
>TRBV27|TRBJ1-2|TRBD1
ASRFDRGARTAYGYT
>TRBV5-6|TRBJ2-3|TRBD2
ASTYRPGEGRDTQY
>TRBV6-5|TRBJ2-3|-
ASSYSPGGTDTQY
>TRBV5-1|TRBJ2-2|-
ASSFYKGVDGELF
>TRBV28|TRBJ1-5|-
ASSTKPWSQPQH
>TRBV5-1|TRBJ1-1|-
ASSLGKQDEAF
>TRBV19|TRBJ2-2|-
ATAQGYTGELF
>TRBV6-5|TRBJ1-2|TRBD1
ASSYYRDSDYGYT
>TRBV4-2|TRBJ1-1|-
ASSQEEGTEAF
>TRBV5-8|TRBJ2-7|-
ASSLSPVGEQY
>TRBV4-1|TRBJ1-2|-
ASSRPTETYGYT
>TRBV30|TRBJ2-1|TRBD2
AWTVSASGSDEQF
>TRBV5-1|TRBJ2-5|TRBD2
ASSQGLAFETQY
>TRBV28|TRBJ1-5|-
ASIPTSGGEQPQH
>TRBV25-1|TRBJ1-2|-
ASRQDYRGGYT
>TRBV7-3|TRBJ2-1|-
ASSPRPLEQF
>TRBV29-1|TRBJ2-7|TRBD2
SVRYGGAPSGRNEQY
>TRBV5-1|TRBJ2-3|TRBD2
ASSSASGGLFTDTQY
>TRBV5-4|TRBJ2-7|-
ASSLASYEQY
>TRBV7-9|TRBJ2-1|-
ASSLDFQNEQF
>TRBV5-4|TRBJ2-7|TRBD2
ASSPGTSGGLYEQY
>TRBV30|TRBJ2-4|TRBD2
AWTLGGLAGVWAKNIQY
>TRBV9|TRBJ2-3|TRBD2
ASKRGLSDTQY
>TRBV7-9|TRBJ2-3|TRBD2
ASSLAGGGALY
>TRBV2|TRBJ1-2|-
ASSEYENRKFH
>TRBV28|TRBJ2-1|TRBD2
ASSLFLAGGDEQF
>TRBV4-1|TRBJ2-2|TRBD1
ASSKQGDAGELF
>TRBV5-5|TRBJ2-4|-
ASSLLIAKNIQY
>TRBV5-1|TRBJ2-4|-
ASSATQGHIQY
>TRBV5-4|TRBJ2-3|TRBD1
ASSLAGTDTDTQY
>TRBV19|TRBJ2-1|-
ASSIQGSTNEQF